This T cell receptor beta chain was identified during a study of tumor and adjacent non-tumor tissue in lung cancer. This sample's RNA came from whole unsorted tissue. The normal lung tissue was taken more than 3 cm from the tumor edge. Three rounds of nested PCR, following a modified ARM-PCR protocol, produced the TCRbeta library. Each CDR3 protein is one row after TCRdb ran MiXCR on the multiplex PCR reads. The profile covers 98,000 or so distinct CDR3 sequences, with approximately 80% appearing a single time and approximately 28% taken by the ten largest. A note on this clonotype: A much larger clone differs by one base, so this may be a read error. The missing conserved phenylalanine or tryptophan at the end of this CDR3 makes a read error likely.

Germline V CDR1 and CDR2: GTSNPN, SVGIG (reference sequence). There are 13 residues in the CDR3. Germline trimming cut 2 bases from V and 7 bases from J; bases unmatched to any gene: 8. The sequencing input was distant non-tumor lung tissue. This chain links TRBV30 with TRBJ2-7; 7 bases match TRBD2. This TCR came from a man in his sixties with small cell lung cancer. The CDR3 nucleotides read TGTGCCTGGAGTAGCGGGACTTTAGGGGAGCAGTACATC. Amino acid sequence: CAWSSGTLGEQYI.